A single sample gave rise to the 16 T cell receptor beta chains below, sequenced in a study of post-analysis software for immune sequencing data. The study, taken as a whole, reports: Elevated frequency relative to controls characterized four or five TRBV segments in patients, TRBV5-6, TRBV5-1 and TRBV20-1 among them.

These receptors lack a known antigen. Unique molecular identifiers tagged the TCR beta cDNA libraries. TCRdb recomputed calls from the PCR reads with MiXCR, one row per CDR3 protein. The data contain roughly 670,000 distinct CDR3 sequences, 59% of them singletons. The sample comprised blood. The receptors shown here come from a girl under 10 years old with multiple sclerosis.

The table lists this clonotype with a few counts. The V call is TRBV20-1, the J call TRBJ1-5; D not resolved. The germline V and J ends were trimmed by 6 bases and 2 bases, with 8 bases remaining between them. The CDR3 runs 12 residues. CDR1 and CDR2 from the germline V gene are DFQATT and SNEGSKA (reference sequence). The CDR3: CSAKDGNQPQHF. CDR3 nucleotide sequence: TGCAGTGCGAAGGATGGCAATCAGCCCCAGCATTTT.

The chain carries TRBV28 and TRBJ1-5; a weak D match, TRBD1 (6 bases). The CDR3 runs to 14 residues. CDR1 MDHEN and CDR2 SYDVKM come from the germline V gene. The V gene lost 10 bases and the J gene lost 7 bases, with 20 bases spanning the gap. The CDR3 loop reads CATSPAQGRQPQHF. DNA for the CDR3: TGTGCCACCTCCCCCGCTCAGGGGCGCCAGCCCCAGCATTTT.

The rearrangement uses TRBV20-1 and TRBJ2-3; maybe TRBD2 (5 bases). The CDR3 length is 15 residues. CDR1 DFQATT and CDR2 SNEGSKA come from the germline V gene (reference sequence). The V end was cut by 1 base, the J end by 0 bases, with 11 bases between. DNA for the CDR3: TGCAGTGCTAGAGTTGAGGGAAGTAGCACAGATACGCAGTATTTT. Translated: CSARVEGSSTDTQYF.

The V and J genes are TRBV15 and TRBJ2-3; 11 bases align to TRBD2. V dropped 3 bases and J dropped 2; count of bases not matched to a gene: 7. This CDR3 is 17 amino acids long. The germline gives CDR1 LNHNV, CDR2 YYDKDF (reference sequence). The CDR3 DNA reads as TGTGCCACCAGCAGTATGGGACTAGCGGACTACACAGATACGCAGTATTTT. Amino acid sequence: CATSSMGLADYTDTQYF.

This chain uses TRBV24-1 with TRBJ2-1, with a tentative D call TRBD1 (5 bases). This CDR3 has 15 amino acids. V dropped 0 bases and J dropped 1 base, with 6 bases sitting between them. The germline CDR1 and CDR2 sequences are KGHDR and SFDVKD. For the CDR3, the DNA is TGTGCCACCAGTGATTTGGCAGGGTCCTACAATGAGCAGTTCTTC. This sequence encodes CATSDLAGSYNEQFF.

The chain carries TRBV6-2 or TRBV6-3 and TRBJ2-7, with 11 positions matching TRBD2. The germline CDR1 and CDR2 sequences are MNHEY and SVGEGT. V shed 4 bases and J 3 bases; nucleotides not matched to a gene: 8. The CDR3 runs to 16 residues. The CDR3 DNA is TGTGCCAGCAGTTCTCACCGACTAGCGGGAATCTACGAGCAGTACTTC. As protein: CASSSHRLAGIYEQYF.

The chain links TRBV2 to TRBJ1-2, with TRBD1 matching 8 bases. In germline, CDR1 is SNHLY, CDR2 FYNNEI. The CDR3 is made up of 12 amino acids. V shed 7 bases and J 7 bases; nucleotides not matched to a gene: 5. The CDR3 loop is CASTQGASGYTF. DNA of the CDR3: TGTGCCAGCACCCAGGGGGCATCTGGCTACACCTTC.

J is TRBJ2-5 and V is TRBV5-1; 8 nucleotides align to TRBD2. CDR1 SGHRS and CDR2 YFSETQ come from the germline V gene. The CDR3 consists of 17 residues. V trimming: 3 bases; J trimming: 2 bases; junction bases outside the gene matches: 12. The CDR3 is CASSSTAGVAPQETQYF. In nucleotides, the CDR3 is TGCGCCAGCAGCTCGACAGCGGGAGTGGCACCACAAGAGACCCAGTACTTC.

This clonotype was found once. Mismatch with germline at one junction end may stem from a read error. The V gene is TRBV6-1, the J gene TRBJ2-1; the match to TRBD1 covers 9 bases. The CDR3 covers 14 residues. CDR1 and CDR2 (germline): MNHNS, SASEGT. The CDR3 sequence is CATSGRDRDYEQFF. Here the CDR3 DNA reads TGTGCCACCAGTGGCCGGGACAGGGACTATGAGCAGTTCTTC.

The genes are TRBV20-1 and TRBJ2-5; 12 positions agree with TRBD2. Trimming at V came to 5 bases and at J to 4 bases, leaving 8 bases not matched to a gene. There are 15 residues in the CDR3. Germline CDR1 and CDR2: DFQATT and SNEGSKA (reference sequence). The CDR3 sequence: CSAGGLAGGPETQYF. In DNA, the CDR3 is TGCAGTGCTGGGGGCCTAGCGGGAGGGCCAGAGACCCAGTACTTC.

This rearrangement joins TRBV5-5 to TRBJ1-2, with D unresolved. The CDR3 covers 14 residues. Germline-derived CDR1 and CDR2 are SGHKS and YYEKEE (reference sequence). V was pared by 1 base and J by 1 base, with 8 bases between. CDR3 in DNA: TGTGCCAGCAGCTTGTCCCCGGATAACTATGGCTACACCTTC. This translates into CASSLSPDNYGYTF.

This rearrangement joins TRBV12-3 or TRBV12-4 to TRBJ2-1; possible D gene TRBD1, 6 bases. The germline V and J ends were trimmed by 1 base and 11 bases, with 15 bases remaining between them. CDR3 length: 14 residues. The CDR3 here is CASSLGLGRGKQFF. In DNA, the CDR3 is TGTGCCAGCAGTTTAGGTCTCGGCAGGGGAAAGCAGTTCTTC.

J is TRBJ2-1 and V is TRBV2, with D perhaps matching TRBD2 (5 bases). CDR1 is SNHLY, CDR2 FYNNEI, per germline. The CDR3 spans 15 residues. Trimming pared 3 bases from V and 6 bases from J, leaving 15 bases between. As DNA, the CDR3 is TGTGCCAGCAGTGATGGGCGGGTCGGAGCCAATGAGCAGTTCTTC. Protein: CASSDGRVGANEQFF.

This clonotype was counted between two and nine times. J is TRBJ2-5 and V is TRBV20-1, with D hard to call. The CDR3 contains 13 residues. CDR1 and CDR2 from the germline V gene are DFQATT and SNEGSKA (reference sequence). Trimming pared 1 base from V and 5 bases from J, leaving 11 bases between. The CDR3 sequence is CSARAYGRETQYF. As DNA, the CDR3 is TGCAGTGCTAGAGCATACGGAAGGGAGACCCAGTACTTC.

V is TRBV10-3 and J is TRBJ1-1, with D maybe TRBD1 (6 bases). Germline CDR1 and CDR2: ENHRY and SYGVKD. The CDR3 extends over 16 amino acids. The germline V and J ends were trimmed by 4 bases and 5 bases, with 20 bases remaining between them. CDR3: CAISGGDRRGGTEAFF. CDR3 nucleotide sequence: TGTGCCATCAGTGGGGGGGATCGCAGGGGAGGAACTGAAGCTTTCTTT.

The sample holds a few counts of this clonotype. V is TRBV12-3 or TRBV12-4 and J is TRBJ1-2; D is unclear. The CDR3 sequence is 13 residues long. The V end was cut by 3 bases, the J end by 8 bases, with 13 bases between. The CDR3 loop reads CASSLSRSLGYTF. CDR3 bases: TGTGCCAGCAGTTTGTCGCGCTCACTGGGCTACACCTTC.